These 30 T cell receptor beta chains originate from one sample sequenced in a study of persistence of HIV-infected CD4 T cells. Lysates of CMV-infected fibroblasts at approximately 10 ug/mL stimulated these cells. Sorting of responding CD4+ T cells relied on upregulated CD40 ligand together with CD69. Sequencing used immunoSEQ version 4 in survey mode. TCRdb keeps only in-frame clones here, not all; method: immunoSEQ multiplex PCR. The sample contains around 13,000 clones, roughly 70% of which appear only once. No antigen is known for these receptors. The sequences come from CD4+ T cells sorted from PBMCs after roughly 18-hour stimulation, collected from a patient who received antiretroviral therapy. These TCRs come from an adult man with HIV who was CMV-seropositive.

The chain carries TRBV10-3 and TRBJ2-3, with D hard to call. Trimming removed 5 bases at V and 7 bases at J, with 19 bases between. Per germline, CDR1 ENHRY and CDR2 SYGVKD. This CDR3 contains 15 residues. In DNA form, the CDR3 reads TGTGCCATCAGTCCAAGTTTCGGCGGCCCGAATACGCAGTATTTT. It is translated as CAISPSFGGPNTQYF.

The gene calls are TRBV5-4 and TRBJ1-3; no clear D. This CDR3 is 15 amino acids long. Looked up from germline, CDR1 is SGHNT and CDR2 is YYREEE (reference sequence). The ends were cut back, 0 bases at V and 4 bases at J, with 11 bases in the middle. Written as DNA, the CDR3 is TGTGCCAGCAGCTTGGCTGGGATGGAAGGAAACACCATATATTTT. It specifies CASSLAGMEGNTIYF.

The rearrangement links TRBV19 to TRBJ2-3; 7 bases are shared with TRBD1. The CDR3 totals 17 residues. Losses at the gene ends were 3 bases for V and 2 bases for J; bases not matched to a gene: 11. CDR1 is LNHDA and CDR2 is SQIVND in the germline V gene (reference sequence). The CDR3 protein is CASSMGTGQRFTDTQYF. The CDR3 region has the DNA TGTGCCAGTAGTATGGGGACGGGACAGAGATTCACAGATACGCAGTATTTT.

In its sample, this clone ranks as medium-sized (0.01 to 0.1%). J is TRBJ2-1 and V is TRBV18; 10 bases are shared with TRBD2. Trimming took 2 bases from V and 6 from J; bases not matched to a gene: 4. Germline CDR1 and CDR2: KGHSH and LQKENI. CDR3 size: 15 residues. This CDR3 is CASSPTSGVGNEQFF. The DNA of the CDR3 is TGTGCCAGCTCACCAACTAGCGGGGTGGGCAATGAGCAGTTCTTC. Using reference TRBV18 and TRBJ2-1 for the parts outside the CDR3, the full variable domain is NAGVMQNPRHLVRRRGQEARLRCSPMKGHSHVYWYRQLPEEGLKFMVYLQKENIIDESGMPKERFSAEFPKEGPSILRIQQVVRGDSAAYFCASSPTSGVGNEQFFGPGTRLTVL.

By share of the sample, this clone is medium-sized (0.01 to 0.1%). The chain links TRBV5-5 to TRBJ2-3; 8 bases line up with TRBD2. CDR1 and CDR2 (germline): SGHKS, YYEKEE (reference sequence). This CDR3 has 16 amino acids. After removal of 2 bases from V and 2 bases from J, the junction contained 7 bases not matched to a gene. In nucleotides, the CDR3 is TGTGCCAGCAGCTTCGAAGCGGGGGTCAACACAGATACGCAGTATTTT. This codes for CASSFEAGVNTDTQYF.

The genes are TRBV10-1 and TRBJ2-2; D gene ambiguous. The V end lost 4 bases, the J end lost 0 bases, and 6 bases lay between the germline ends. The germline V gene encodes CDR1 WNHNN and CDR2 SYGVQD (reference sequence). The CDR3 length is 14 residues. The CDR3 coding sequence is TGCGCCAGCAGTGTGGCACCGAACACCGGGGAGCTGTTTTTT. Protein product: CASSVAPNTGELFF.

CDR3 protein: CATSDLAIDQPQHF. The CDR3 bases are TGTGCCACCAGTGACCTGGCGATCGATCAGCCCCAGCATTTT. V gene TRBV24-1 combines with J gene TRBJ1-5; D is unresolved. Germline CDR1 reads KGHDR; CDR2 reads SFDVKD. Trimming cost V 4 bases and J 5 bases, with 11 bases left between them. The CDR3 runs 14 residues.

This rearrangement joins TRBV7-2 to TRBJ2-3; D possibly corresponds to TRBD1 (5 bases). The CDR3 consists of 15 residues. Germline V CDR1 and CDR2: SGHTA, FQGNSA. Trimming left V 1 base short and J 6 bases short, with 14 bases between. Here the CDR3 DNA reads TGTGCCAGCAGCTTAGTAATTCAGGGTTGGGATACGCAGTATTTT. Translated: CASSLVIQGWDTQYF.

The chain recombines TRBV5-1 with TRBJ1-1; possible D gene TRBD1, 6 bases. Trimming took 0 bases from V and 3 from J, leaving 12 bases between them. This CDR3 comprises 15 residues. CDR1 and CDR2 (germline): SGHRS, YFSETQ. CDR3 in amino acids: CASSLAGEGDTEAFF. The CDR3, as DNA: TGCGCCAGCAGCTTGGCCGGGGAGGGGGACACTGAAGCTTTCTTT.

This clone was observed a few times. The chain has TRBV28 and TRBJ2-3; D not resolved. This CDR3 is built from 12 residues. The V end lost 6 bases, the J end lost 3 bases, and 7 bases lay between the germline ends. Germline V lookup: CDR1 MDHEN, CDR2 SYDVKM. The CDR3 loop is CASSRETDTQYF. The CDR3 DNA follows: TGTGCCAGCAGCAGAGAAACAGATACGCAGTATTTT.

The chain employs TRBV7-8 and TRBJ2-3; D is ambiguous. Germline V CDR1 and CDR2: SGHVS, FQNEAQ. This CDR3 comprises 12 residues. Between the trimmed V and J ends, which lost 5 bases and 5 bases, there was a span of 8 bases. The CDR3 here is CASSVSRDTQYF. CDR3 nucleotides: TGTGCCAGCAGCGTCTCTAGAGATACGCAGTATTTT.

This clone was counted only a few times. The chain carries TRBV12-3 or TRBV12-4 and TRBJ2-2; no definite D call. The CDR3 length is 13 residues. V gave up 6 bases and J gave up 5 bases, with 10 bases separating them. This CDR3 reads CASRPRSTGELFF. The CDR3 DNA follows: TGTGCCAGCAGACCTAGGTCTACCGGGGAGCTGTTTTTT.

The J gene is TRBJ2-4, the V gene TRBV19; TRBD1 might be the D (5 bases). The CDR3 runs to 15 residues. Germline V gives CDR1 LNHDA, CDR2 SQIVND (reference sequence). V was pared by 6 bases and J by 0 bases, with 12 bases between. The CDR3: CASSKGALAKNIQYF. CDR3 nucleotides: TGTGCCAGTAGCAAAGGGGCACTAGCCAAAAACATTCAGTACTTC.

The table lists this clone with a count of one. The chain links TRBV5-1 to TRBJ2-3; D is uncertain. CDR1 is SGHRS, CDR2 YFSETQ, per germline. This CDR3 has 14 amino acids. V lost 1 base and J lost 2, with 8 bases in between. In DNA, the CDR3 is TGCGCCAGCAGCTTGACAGAGAACACAGATACGCAGTATTTT. It codes for CASSLTENTDTQYF.

The genes are TRBV2 and TRBJ2-3, with 7 bases aligning to TRBD1. V lost 7 bases to trimming and J lost 1 base; unmatched junction nucleotides: 5. The germline CDR1 and CDR2 sequences are SNHLY and FYNNEI. The CDR3 has 14 residues. CDR3 bases: TGTGCCAGCAAAGGGGGCCTTGGCACAGATACGCAGTATTTT. It is translated as CASKGGLGTDTQYF.

This clone came up once. The rearrangement links TRBV2 to TRBJ2-1; TRBD2 agrees at 8 bases. Germline CDR1 is SNHLY and CDR2 is FYNNEI. With 6 bases clipped from V and 2 bases from J, the junction kept 6 bases outside the gene matches. This CDR3 has 15 amino acids. The chain's CDR3 is CASSVGLAAYNEQFF. In nucleotides, the CDR3 is TGTGCCAGCAGCGTCGGACTAGCCGCCTACAATGAGCAGTTCTTC. Looking up the rest from reference TRBV2 and TRBJ2-1 gives the full variable domain: EPEVTQTPSHQVTQMGQEVILRCVPISNHLYFYWYRQILGQKVEFLVSFYNNEISEKSEIFDDQFSVERPDGSNFTLKIRSTKLEDSAMYFCASSVGLAAYNEQFFGPGTRLTVL.

V and J are TRBV6-2 or TRBV6-3 and TRBJ1-5, with a tentative D call TRBD1 (5 bases). The V and J ends lost 6 bases and 10 bases respectively, with 19 bases between them. The CDR3 contains 14 residues. In germline, CDR1 is MNHEY, CDR2 SVGEGT. CDR3 residues: CASSLTERISPQHF. The CDR3 nucleotides read TGTGCCAGCAGCCTGACAGAGAGAATCAGCCCCCAGCATTTT.

This clone has just a few counts. The rearrangement uses TRBV6-5 and TRBJ2-2, with TRBD1 matching over 8 bases. Germline trimming cut 5 bases from V and 6 bases from J; bases unmatched to any gene: 5. This CDR3 contains 14 residues. Germline values: CDR1 MNHEY, CDR2 SVGAGI. The CDR3 protein is CASSMTGDAGELFF. The CDR3 nucleotides read TGTGCCAGCAGTATGACAGGGGACGCCGGGGAGCTGTTTTTT.

This clone came up a few times. This sequence joins TRBV6-5 and TRBJ2-7; TRBD1 aligns across 8 bases. CDR1 MNHEY and CDR2 SVGAGI come from the germline V gene. V gave up 6 bases and J gave up 1 base; unmatched junction bases: 5. The length of the CDR3 is 14 residues. This chain's CDR3 is CASRSRTGSYEQYF. CDR3 nucleotides: TGTGCCAGCAGGTCCCGGACAGGGTCCTACGAGCAGTACTTC.

This chain joins TRBV29-1 and TRBJ1-4, with D unresolved. With 6 bases removed from V and 5 bases from J, the gap between germline ends came to 13 bases. Germline V gene lookup returns CDR1 SQVTM and CDR2 ANQGSEA. The CDR3 length is 13 residues. The CDR3, as DNA: TGCAGCGTCACCGGGCCTGGCAATGAAAAACTGTTTTTT. It is translated as CSVTGPGNEKLFF.

This rearrangement joins TRBV28 to TRBJ2-1; unclear D gene. The CDR3 covers 17 residues. Trimming cost V 1 base and J 8 bases, with 21 bases left between them. Germline CDR1 reads MDHEN; CDR2 reads SYDVKM. In DNA, the CDR3 is TGTGCCAGCAGTTTATCCGGTCGGGCAGAAGGGTGGGATGAGCAGTTCTTC. This translates into CASSLSGRAEGWDEQFF.

The chain couples TRBV18 to TRBJ2-7, with TRBD1 matching over 8 bases. The germline CDR1 and CDR2 sequences are KGHSH and LQKENI. The CDR3 is 19 residues long. V dropped 0 bases and J dropped 1; count of bases not matched to a gene: 14. The CDR3 bases are TGTGCCAGCTCACCACCGGTGTACCAGGGGGCGCGGAGGTCCTACGAGCAGTACTTC. Translated: CASSPPVYQGARRSYEQYF.

V gene TRBV27 combines with J gene TRBJ1-6; tentative D call: TRBD1 (6 bases). V dropped 5 bases and J dropped 10 bases, with 18 bases sitting between them. This CDR3 is 15 amino acids long. The V gene's germline CDR1 is MNHEY and CDR2 SMNVEV (reference sequence). In DNA, the CDR3 is TGTGCCAGCAGTCTTACAGGGATATGGTCCTCACCCCTCCACTTT. It encodes CASSLTGIWSSPLHF.

The genes are TRBV10-3 and TRBJ2-5; weak D call: TRBD1 (5 bases). The length of the CDR3 is 14 residues. Per germline, CDR1 ENHRY and CDR2 SYGVKD. Between the trimmed V and J ends, which lost 0 bases and 2 bases, there was a span of 7 bases. CDR3 sequence (DNA): TGTGCCATCAGTGAGTCTCAGGGTCAAGAGACCCAGTACTTC. Translated: CAISESQGQETQYF.

The J gene is TRBJ1-1, the V gene TRBV2; perhaps TRBD1 as D (6 bases). The CDR3 is 16 residues long. Looked up from germline, CDR1 is SNHLY and CDR2 is FYNNEI. Trimming pared 8 bases from V and 4 bases from J, leaving 23 bases between. Here the CDR3 DNA reads TGTGCCAGCTTTGATCCGGGGGGCGCTCGGGGCACTGAAGCTTTCTTT. Translation gives CASFDPGGARGTEAFF.

Note on this clone: Additional DNA sequences in this sample encode the identical CDR3. The V and J genes are TRBV24-1 and TRBJ2-7; D is undetermined. There are 11 residues in the CDR3. The V and J ends lost 6 bases and 3 bases respectively, with 5 bases between them. Germline V gene sequence: CDR1 KGHDR, CDR2 SFDVKD. For the CDR3, the DNA is TGTGCCACCAGTAGAGGCTACGAGCAGTACTTC. Amino acids: CATSRGYEQYF.

The chain recombines TRBV7-2 with TRBJ1-1; D gene uncertain. CDR3 length equals 13 residues. CDR1 is SGHTA and CDR2 is FQGNSA in the germline V gene. The V end was cut by 2 bases, the J end by 0 bases, with 4 bases between. The DNA for the CDR3 is TGTGCCAGCAGCTTAACCGTGAACACTGAAGCTTTCTTT. Translating gives CASSLTVNTEAFF.

The chain combines TRBV9 with TRBJ2-3, with TRBD2 matching 10 bases. Looked up from germline, CDR1 is SGDLS and CDR2 is YYNGEE. V was clipped by 0 bases and J by 2 bases; unmatched bases: 3. The length of the CDR3 is 16 residues. CDR3 nucleotides: TGTGCCAGCAGCGTAGGAGCGGGGGGGATCACAGATACGCAGTATTTT. Its protein is CASSVGAGGITDTQYF.

The chain couples TRBV7-9 to TRBJ1-1; D not certain. This CDR3 spans 15 amino acids. Trimming stripped 0 bases from V and 5 bases from J, with 13 bases between. Germline CDR1 reads SEHNR; CDR2 reads FQNEAQ (reference sequence). The DNA for the CDR3 is TGTGCCAGCAGCTTAGCATCTCCGGAGAGGACTGAAGCTTTCTTT. This encodes CASSLASPERTEAFF.

The chain uses TRBV10-1 and TRBJ2-7; the D gene is possibly TRBD1 (6 bases). The V end lost 3 bases, the J end lost 3 bases, and 9 bases lay between the germline ends. The CDR3 spans 13 residues. Germline V gene lookup returns CDR1 WNHNN and CDR2 SYGVQD (reference sequence). This chain's CDR3 is CASSDGTNYEQYF. The CDR3 DNA reads TGCGCCAGCAGTGACGGGACAAACTACGAGCAGTACTTC.